This T cell receptor (beta chain) was documented in a study of cytotoxic CD8 clonotypes in ibrutinib-treated CLL. Germline V CDR1 and CDR2: SGHNT, YENEEA. With 6 bases clipped from V and 1 base from J, the junction kept 7 bases outside the gene matches. The length of the CDR3 is 16 residues. Depth targeted 1 in 200,000 to 1 in 1 million T cells, averaging approximately 9.3x coverage per clonotype. Here immunoSEQ multiplex PCR was the method, and the copy in TCRdb shows in-frame clones only, minus some. The sample lists 150,000 or so clones; about 80% were seen once. Material: PBMCs, obtained after 12 months of ibrutinib treatment. The chain recombines TRBV11-3 with TRBJ2-3; 10 bases match TRBD1. This sequence originates from a human donor with chronic lymphocytic leukemia. CDR3 loop: CASSLLGTGGTDTQYF. CDR3 DNA sequence: TGTGCCAGCAGTCTTCTAGGGACAGGGGGCACAGATACGCAGTATTTT.